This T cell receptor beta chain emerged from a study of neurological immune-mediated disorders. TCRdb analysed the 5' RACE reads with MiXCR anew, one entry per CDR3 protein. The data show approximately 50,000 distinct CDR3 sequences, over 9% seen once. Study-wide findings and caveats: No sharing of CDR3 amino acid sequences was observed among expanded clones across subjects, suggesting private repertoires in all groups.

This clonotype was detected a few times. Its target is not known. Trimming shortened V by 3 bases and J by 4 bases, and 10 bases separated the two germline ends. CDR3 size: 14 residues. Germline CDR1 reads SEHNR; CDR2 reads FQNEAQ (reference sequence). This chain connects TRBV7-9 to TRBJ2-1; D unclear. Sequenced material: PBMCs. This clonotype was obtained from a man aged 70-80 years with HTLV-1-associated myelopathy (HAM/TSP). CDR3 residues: CASSFLQAYNEQFF. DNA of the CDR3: TGTGCCAGCAGCTTTCTTCAGGCTTACAATGAGCAGTTCTTC.